The following is a TCR beta chain sequence with its context. These data are taken from a study of blood T cell repertoires in COVID-19. Across the study: The United States, Italy and Spain supplied acute and convalescent COVID-19 samples. PBMCs, B-cell-depleted T cells, or T cells were the source of the cDNA or gDNA that made up the material.

This CDR3 is 20 amino acids long. V gave up 3 bases and J gave up 2 bases, with 26 bases separating them. CDR1 LGHNA and CDR2 YNFKEQ come from the germline V gene. In the original workflow: Reference gene primer amplification in the assay estimated nucleated cell counts. TCRdb's copy holds only in-frame clones and misses some; the assay was immunoSEQ multiplex PCR. For V, J and clone size, that table is used; D and trimming come from the DNA. Of around 87,000 clones listed, roughly 90% are singletons. Input material: peripheral blood. The TCR sequence derives from a human donor with active COVID-19. The donor label of this sample is uncertain. The chain is built from TRBV4-2 and TRBJ1-5; D unclear. CDR3 loop: CASSHTVRVGAAARNQPQHF. DNA of the CDR3: TGTGCCAGCAGCCACACGGTCCGGGTGGGAGCAGCGGCACGCAATCAGCCCCAGCATTTT.